What follows are 3 T cell receptor beta chains derived from one specimen sequenced in a study of monozygotic twins with inflammatory bowel disease (dated by TCRdb to between 2018 and 2021). Library generation was performed with 5' RACE. Data came from an Illumina HiSeq 2500. TCRdb reprocessed the reads, reporting each CDR3 protein sequence once and no DNA. The sample has some 450,000 distinct CDR3 sequences on record. The ten largest account for about 2.4% of the sample. Material: blood. These receptor sequences come from a human donor with ulcerative colitis or Crohn's disease, or a healthy co-twin of an affected twin (not recorded which).

V usage is TRBV29-1 and J usage is TRBJ2-1; TCRdb's assignment of TRBD1 cannot be checked, as there is no DNA. Germline V CDR1 and CDR2: SQVTM, ANQGSEA. The CDR3 has 15 residues. The CDR3 sequence is CSVEGPGQLANEQFF.

The gene calls are TRBV6-2 or TRBV6-3 and TRBJ1-1; no DNA is available, so the TRBD1 call from TCRdb remains unchecked. The CDR3 is made up of 13 amino acids. Germline V gene data show CDR1 as MNHEY and CDR2 as SVGEGT. The CDR3: CASSRGFSTEAFF.

The V and J genes are TRBV7-8 and TRBJ2-2; TCRdb names TRBD2, which stays unverified in the absence of DNA. This CDR3 is 15 amino acids long. Germline V gene data show CDR1 as SGHVS and CDR2 as FQNEAQ. This chain's CDR3 is CASSGGRSDTGELFF.